This TCR beta chain was identified during a study of control samples from healthy donors and cancer patients. From germline, CDR1 is SGDLS and CDR2 YYNGEE. The CDR3 consists of 12 residues. V lost 0 bases to trimming and J lost 2 bases, with 2 bases between them. Using immunoSEQ multiplex PCR, the repertoire was profiled, and TCRdb retains in-frame clones only, with some absent. Among around 26,000 clones listed, 75% to 90% were seen once. Source material: PBMCs. The gene calls are TRBV9 and TRBJ2-5; no clear D. This TCR was sampled from a man aged 60 to 75 with colorectal cancer. This CDR3 is CASSVGQETQYF. The CDR3 DNA reads as TGTGCCAGCAGCGTAGGGCAAGAGACCCAGTACTTC.